This T cell receptor beta chain is drawn from a study of T cells after yellow fever vaccination. This clonotype has just a few counts. The antigen remains undetermined. Germline V gives CDR1 MNHNS, CDR2 SASEGT. V was trimmed by 4 bases and J by 8 bases, leaving 10 bases between them. CDR3 length: 12 residues. Study-wide results and limits: Though it reached lower strength, the secondary response hit its peak faster, day 5 versus 15. The presence of abundant clonotypes contaminating from the bulk population was possible in FACS-sorted repertoires. A limited proportion of clonotypes was detected within both the CD4 and CD8 compartments.

By 5'RACE template switching, TCR cDNA was produced, with a universal primer site and UMIs added in the process. TCRdb reprocessed the 5' RACE reads with MiXCR, giving one entry per CDR3 protein. The sample gives about 400,000 distinct CDR3 sequences, around 6.4% of which show up once; over 14% is in the top ten. This TCR derives from a man aged 30 to 39 who received the YFV17D yellow fever vaccine. The sample here was PBMCs, taken 5 days after the yellow fever booster vaccination. The chain couples TRBV6-1 to TRBJ2-3, with D possibly matching TRBD1 (7 bases). This chain's CDR3 is CASSGQGGTQYF. Written as DNA, the CDR3 is TGTGCCAGCAGTGGCCAGGGGGGTACGCAGTATTTT.